This T cell receptor beta chain was sequenced during a study of chemoradiotherapy in HPV16-positive cancers. Study as a whole: A couple of HPV16-positive patients' cells yielded candidate HPV-specific clones and common motifs.

Sequencing was performed with immunoSEQ multiplex PCR; in TCRdb, only in-frame clones are kept and a portion is missing. The sample lists approximately 9,200 clones, around 80% seen once, with around two fifths in the top ten. Remarks on this clone: Antigen unknown.

Study results and caveats: Better recurrence-free survival went with HPV-responsive T-cell expansion in HPV16-positive patients.

Germline CDR1 and CDR2: WNHNN and SYGVQD (reference sequence). After removal of 2 bases from V and 5 bases from J, the junction contained 5 bases not matched to a gene. The CDR3 length is 14 residues. Over chemoradiotherapy, repertoires were sampled more than once. The sequencing used tumor tissue, collected from a patient who underwent chemoradiotherapy. J is TRBJ1-1 and V is TRBV10-1; 7 bases line up with TRBD1. This TCR came from a human donor with HPV-associated anogenital cancer. The CDR3 DNA sequence: TGCGCCAGCAGTGAGAAAGTCAGGGGGACTGAAGCTTTCTTT. This sequence encodes CASSEKVRGTEAFF.